Each of the 22 T cell receptor beta chains below was sequenced from the same sample in a study of blood T cell repertoires in COVID-19. Profiled with immunoSEQ multiplex PCR; TCRdb holds only in-frame clones, not every one. The sample contains a few hundred thousand clones, around nine tenths of which appear only once. What was sequenced was peripheral blood. The receptors shown here come from a woman in her forties who had recovered from COVID-19.

This clone occurred once. V and J are TRBV6-5 and TRBJ2-3, with D hard to call. There are 13 residues in the CDR3. CDR1 MNHEY and CDR2 SVGAGI come from the germline V gene. V was clipped by 2 bases and J by 4 bases, with 7 bases between them. The DNA for the CDR3 is TGTGCCAGCAGTTACGACTCGGCAGATACGCAGTATTTT. This translates into CASSYDSADTQYF.

This sequence joins TRBV5-1 and TRBJ2-2; D is possibly TRBD2 (6 bases). Germline values: CDR1 SGHRS, CDR2 YFSETQ. Trimming stripped 7 bases from V and 0 bases from J, with 16 bases between. This CDR3 contains 16 residues. The DNA of the CDR3 is TGCGCCAGCTCGCTACCGGGACTGTCGAACACCGGGGAGCTGTTTTTT. Translating gives CASSLPGLSNTGELFF.

This chain joins TRBV2 and TRBJ2-1; 16 bases map to TRBD2. V lost 3 bases, J lost 5 bases, and 13 bases stayed unmatched. The CDR3 runs to 20 residues. The germline CDR1 and CDR2 sequences are SNHLY and FYNNEI. The CDR3 sequence: CASSDPGLAGGPPLDNEQFF. The CDR3 DNA follows: TGTGCCAGCAGTGACCCGGGACTAGCGGGAGGGCCCCCCCTCGACAATGAGCAGTTCTTC.

The CDR3 nucleotides are TGCAGCGTTGATAGCGGGGGCGGTTACGAGCAGTACTTC. Protein: CSVDSGGGYEQYF. The chain couples TRBV29-1 to TRBJ2-7; 9 bases match TRBD2. CDR1 and CDR2 from the germline V gene are SQVTM and ANQGSEA. V lost 3 bases, J lost 4 bases, and 4 bases stayed unmatched. The CDR3 spans 13 residues.

The chain links TRBV21-1 to TRBJ2-7; TRBD1 reflects the table's D call only, with no check against the DNA. TRBV21-1 is flagged as a pseudogene. The CDR3 loop spans 17 amino acids. CDR3 loop: CASIRKFLGQARDEQYF. The CDR3 DNA follows: TGTGCCAGCATCCGAAAGTTCCTCGGACAGGCAAGGGACGAGCAGTACTTC.

This chain joins TRBV5-1 and TRBJ2-7; perhaps TRBD2 as D (6 bases). The germline V gene encodes CDR1 SGHRS and CDR2 YFSETQ. The CDR3 consists of 14 residues. V dropped 4 bases and J dropped 0 bases, with 11 bases sitting between them. The CDR3 bases are TGCGCCAGCAGCATTAGCGGATCCTCCTACGAGCAGTACTTC. As protein: CASSISGSSYEQYF. Looking up the rest from reference TRBV5-1 and TRBJ2-7 gives the full variable domain: KAGVTQTPRYLIKTRGQQVTLSCSPISGHRSVSWYQQTPGQGLQFLFEYFSETQRNKGNFPGRFSGRQFSNSRSEMNVSTLELGDSALYLCASSISGSSYEQYFGPGTRLTVT.

This clone was observed a few times. The V call is TRBV27, the J call TRBJ1-6; TRBD1 matches at 8 bases. The germline V gene encodes CDR1 MNHEY and CDR2 SMNVEV (reference sequence). V gave up 6 bases and J gave up 5 bases; unmatched junction bases: 6. CDR3 length: 15 residues. The CDR3 spells CASRKGQVNNSPLHF. The CDR3 bases are TGTGCCAGCAGAAAGGGACAGGTTAATAATTCACCCCTCCACTTT.

V usage is TRBV5-4 and J usage is TRBJ2-1, with D perhaps TRBD1 (6 bases). Trimming stripped 0 bases from V and 5 bases from J, with 12 bases between. Germline V lookup: CDR1 SGHNT, CDR2 YYREEE (reference sequence). CDR3 size: 15 residues. The CDR3 bases are TGTGCCAGCAGCTTGGACAGGGAGATAAACAATGAGCAGTTCTTC. This gives the protein CASSLDREINNEQFF.

J is TRBJ2-7 and V is TRBV28; 7 nucleotides align to TRBD2. V lost 2 bases and J lost 2; bases outside the gene matches: 6. CDR3 length: 15 residues. Germline CDR1 reads MDHEN; CDR2 reads SYDVKM. The CDR3: CASSLASGATYEQYF. In DNA, the CDR3 is TGTGCCAGCAGTTTAGCCAGCGGGGCCACCTACGAGCAGTACTTC.

V gene TRBV6-5 combines with J gene TRBJ2-1, with 9 bases that match TRBD2. CDR1 and CDR2 (germline): MNHEY, SVGAGI. The J segment lost 3 bases and the V segment lost 6 bases, leaving 6 bases of the junction unmatched. CDR3 length: 15 amino acids. CDR3 residues: CASSRGLADYNEQFF. CDR3 coding DNA: TGTGCCAGCAGCCGGGGACTAGCAGACTACAATGAGCAGTTCTTC.

This clone has only a few counts. The V and J genes are TRBV6-5 and TRBJ1-4; 10 bases match TRBD1. CDR3 length: 15 residues. Looked up from germline, CDR1 is MNHEY and CDR2 is SVGAGI. After removal of 0 bases from V and 7 bases from J, the junction contained 2 bases not matched to a gene. The CDR3 region has the DNA TGTGCCAGCAGTTACTCTGGGACAGGGGTTGAAAAACTGTTTTTT. This sequence encodes CASSYSGTGVEKLFF.

The chain recombines TRBV9 with TRBJ2-3; 8 bases line up with TRBD2. The CDR3 is 20 amino acids. V trimming: 3 bases; J trimming: 3 bases; junction bases outside the gene matches: 21. Germline V gene sequence: CDR1 SGDLS, CDR2 YYNGEE. The chain's CDR3 is CASSGRERESYYLGTDTQYF. Here the CDR3 DNA reads TGTGCCAGCAGCGGACGTGAGCGGGAGAGCTATTATCTTGGGACAGATACGCAGTATTTT.

The chain employs TRBV5-1 and TRBJ2-7, with D possibly TRBD2 on 6 matching bases. This CDR3 contains 17 residues. Per germline, CDR1 SGHRS and CDR2 YFSETQ. Between the trimmed V and J ends, which lost 0 bases and 0 bases, there was a span of 16 bases. CDR3 nucleotides: TGCGCCAGCAGCTTGGGATACCGGGAGAGCCCCTCCTACGAGCAGTACTTC. This codes for CASSLGYRESPSYEQYF.

The chain recombines TRBV4-2 with TRBJ2-7; perhaps TRBD2 as D (5 bases). From germline, CDR1 is LGHNA and CDR2 YNFKEQ. There are 14 residues in the CDR3. Trimming stripped 2 bases from V and 2 bases from J, with 10 bases between. The CDR3 DNA reads TGTGCCAGCAGCCAAATACTAGGCGCCTACGAGCAGTACTTC. Its translation is CASSQILGAYEQYF.

This clone has a single count. V gene TRBV6-5 combines with J gene TRBJ1-1; the D gene is possibly TRBD1 (6 bases). CDR1 is MNHEY, CDR2 SVGAGI, per germline. CDR3 length: 15 amino acids. In nucleotides, the CDR3 is TGTGCTTGGGAGGGGGTGGCGGACATGAACACTGAAGCTTTCTTT. This codes for CAWEGVADMNTEAFF.

The V and J genes are TRBV11-2 and TRBJ2-7; 10 bases fit TRBD2. Germline-derived CDR1 and CDR2 are SGHAT and FQNNGV. V lost 5 bases and J lost 2; bases outside the gene matches: 6. The CDR3 has 15 amino acids. This CDR3 is CASSPSGRVPYEQYF. CDR3 sequence (DNA): TGTGCCAGCAGCCCCAGCGGGAGGGTCCCCTACGAGCAGTACTTC.

J is TRBJ2-7 and V is TRBV7-2; 7 bases are shared with TRBD1. V shed 5 bases and J 2 bases; nucleotides not matched to a gene: 9. The CDR3 runs 15 residues. Germline-derived CDR1 and CDR2 are SGHTA and FQGNSA. In nucleotides, the CDR3 is TGTGCCAGCAGCCCTCCGGGACAGAAGACCTACGAGCAGTACTTC. Protein product: CASSPPGQKTYEQYF.

This clone appeared once. The gene calls are TRBV9 and TRBJ1-2, with D unresolved. V was shortened by 0 bases and J by 0 bases, with 9 bases between the two germline ends. Germline loops: CDR1 SGDLS, CDR2 YYNGEE. The CDR3 contains 15 residues. Here the CDR3 reads CASSVGRNTNYGYTF. The CDR3 DNA follows: TGTGCCAGCAGCGTAGGGCGGAATACTAACTATGGCTACACCTTC.

Remarks on this clone: One base away lies a much larger clone, so this may be a sequencing read error. The chain joins TRBV11-2 to TRBJ2-1; 7 nucleotides match TRBD2. The CDR3 length is 15 residues. Germline V lookup: CDR1 SGHAT, CDR2 FQNNGV. V trimming: 1 base; J trimming: 0 bases; junction bases outside the gene matches: 0. CDR3 residues: CASSLGGSSYNEQFF. CDR3 sequence (DNA): TGTGCCAGCAGCTTAGGCGGGAGCTCCTACAATGAGCAGTTCTTC.

The chain combines TRBV7-2 with TRBJ2-3, with D perhaps matching TRBD1 (5 bases). This CDR3 is built from 15 residues. The V end lost 1 base, the J end lost 3 bases, and 11 bases lay between the germline ends. The germline V gene has CDR1 SGHTA and CDR2 FQGNSA. The CDR3 nucleotides are TGTGCCAGCAGCTTAGATCCCAGGGTTACAGATACGCAGTATTTT. It codes for CASSLDPRVTDTQYF.

V is TRBV27 and J is TRBJ2-5; TRBD2 matches 8 bases. This CDR3 has 14 residues. Germline V lookup: CDR1 MNHEY, CDR2 SMNVEV (reference sequence). V lost 6 bases and J lost 3; bases outside the gene matches: 6. CDR3 in amino acids: CASRREGIEETQYF. The CDR3 coding sequence is TGTGCCAGCAGACGGGAGGGGATTGAAGAGACCCAGTACTTC.

This clone showed up just a few times. The chain carries TRBV6-5 and TRBJ1-1, with TRBD1 as a possible D gene (6 bases). The CDR3 runs 15 residues. V was shortened by 2 bases and J by 3 bases, with 13 bases between the two germline ends. Per the germline V gene, CDR1 is MNHEY and CDR2 is SVGAGI. The CDR3 coding sequence is TGTGCCAGCAGTTACGGCCCAGGGGCGGACACTGAAGCTTTCTTT. The encoded protein is CASSYGPGADTEAFF.